The T cell receptor beta chain described here comes from a study of T cells in tumors after PD-1 blockade. Study as a whole: Each patient got pembrolizumab 200 mg every 3 weeks or cemiplimab 350 mg every 2 weeks. During anti-PD-1 treatment, some patients continued daily vismodegib 150 mg.

Germline assignment: CDR1 SGHRS and CDR2 YFSETQ. The CDR3 sequence is 15 residues long. Trimming pared 4 bases from V and 5 bases from J, leaving 18 bases between. Generated by immunoSEQ multiplex PCR, the TCRdb table keeps only in-frame clones and is missing some. The sample contains tens of thousands of clones, around 85% of which appear only once. Sequenced material: PBMCs, taken before anti-PD-1 treatment. The TCR originated in a human donor with basal cell carcinoma. This rearrangement joins TRBV5-1 to TRBJ2-5; D not resolved. The CDR3 protein is CASSGPQTFGETQYF. CDR3 nucleotide sequence: TGCGCCAGCAGCGGACCGCAGACTTTTGGGGAGACCCAGTACTTC.